This T cell receptor (beta chain) was captured in a study of T cell repertoires in cytomegalovirus infection. Study context: Public TCR beta signatures were indicative of both CMV infection and a matching HLA type.

MiXCR, run by TCRdb on the reads, gives a single entry per CDR3 protein. The sample has roughly 640,000 distinct CDR3 sequences, 24% seen once; the top ten hold less than 10%. The germline V gene has CDR1 SNHLY and CDR2 FYNNEI. V lost 6 bases to trimming and J lost 4 bases; unmatched junction nucleotides: 4. CDR3 length: 16 amino acids. The gene calls are TRBV2 and TRBJ2-6; 12 nucleotides line up with TRBD1. The clonotype comes from a human donor in good health (CMV status not recorded). Some clones in this sample may be carry-over from other donors' samples. Sequencing was performed on CD8+ T cells from PBMCs. CDR3 coding DNA: TGTGCCAGCAGGGGGACAGGGGGCTACGGGGCCAACGTCCTGACTTTC. Amino acid sequence: CASRGTGGYGANVLTF.